This T cell receptor beta chain is from a study of post-analysis software for immune sequencing data. Study-wide background: Relapsing-remitting, secondary progressive and progressive-relapsing multiple sclerosis courses were included. Whole-study findings and limits: TRBV segments more frequent in patients than in controls numbered a few and included TRBV5-6, TRBV5-1 and TRBV20-1. Strong co-clustering by F measure was evident for samples that had been prepared in the same batch. Normalized Chao1 diversity was significantly reduced in patients versus controls.

The TCR beta cDNA libraries carried unique molecular identifiers. T cells numbering roughly 0.85 to 10 million gave rise to roughly 0.5 million cDNA molecules. TCRdb reanalysed the PCR reads using MiXCR and keeps one entry per CDR3 protein. The table lists approximately 570,000 distinct CDR3 sequences, 40% to 50% of them singletons. This clonotype was counted only a few times. Its antigen is unknown. The germline CDR1 and CDR2 sequences are ENHRY and SYGVKD. This CDR3 has 16 residues. Trimming took 4 bases from V and 0 from J, leaving 15 bases between them. The source is a girl between 5 and 17 years old with multiple sclerosis. The rearrangement uses TRBV10-3 and TRBJ1-2; perhaps TRBD1 as D (5 bases). The sequenced sample was blood. DNA of the CDR3: TGTGCCATCAGTGCAGGGTCGGACAACCCTAACTATGGCTACACCTTC. It is translated as CAISAGSDNPNYGYTF.